A single sample gave rise to the 21 T cell receptor beta chains below, sequenced in a study of OX40 agonist ivuxolimab in advanced cancers. Some clones are missing from TCRdb's copy, which holds only in-frame ones; the method was immunoSEQ multiplex PCR. Altogether over 80,000 clones are present, approximately 91% being singletons, with the ten largest covering around 0.33%. This material consisted of CD4+ or CD8+ T cells sorted from blood, taken in a trial of the OX40 agonist ivuxolimab. The receptors were gathered from an adult with an advanced solid tumor such as melanoma, head and neck, liver or kidney cancer.

This chain links TRBV30 with TRBJ1-2; D unresolved. The CDR3 totals 12 residues. V gave up 2 bases and J gave up 4 bases, with 8 bases separating them. Germline CDR1 is GTSNPN and CDR2 is SVGIG (reference sequence). CDR3 DNA: TGTGCCTGGAGTAGAGGCGTCTATGGCTACACCTTC. Encoded protein: CAWSRGVYGYTF.

The chain links TRBV7-8 to TRBJ1-1; D remains unclear. CDR3 length equals 14 residues. V lost 1 base to trimming and J lost 4 bases, with 10 bases between them. Germline V gene data show CDR1 as SGHVS and CDR2 as FQNEAQ. CDR3 nucleotide sequence: TGTGCCAGCAGCTTAGGGTTCGGATCCACTGAAGCTTTCTTT. Translation: CASSLGFGSTEAFF.

This clone has a handful of counts. V is TRBV2 and J is TRBJ1-5; D unclear. V was shortened by 7 bases and J by 1 base, with 14 bases between the two germline ends. Per germline, CDR1 SNHLY and CDR2 FYNNEI. The CDR3 sequence is 15 residues long. CDR3 residues: CASKAGGVSNQPQHF. The CDR3 DNA reads TGTGCCAGCAAAGCGGGCGGGGTGAGCAATCAGCCCCAGCATTTT.

The rearrangement uses TRBV28 and TRBJ1-2; 11 bases align to TRBD1. Trimming took 9 bases from V and 3 from J; bases not matched to a gene: 12. This CDR3 has 16 amino acids. The germline V gene has CDR1 MDHEN and CDR2 SYDVKM. The CDR3 sequence: CASTTPGQGVDYGYTF. In DNA, the CDR3 is TGTGCCAGTACGACCCCGGGACAGGGGGTCGACTATGGCTACACCTTC.

This chain joins TRBV30 and TRBJ2-1; TRBD2 agrees at 7 bases. The V segment lost 3 bases and the J segment 9 bases; nucleotides outside the gene matches: 5. The CDR3 spans 12 residues. From germline, CDR1 is GTSNPN and CDR2 SVGIG (reference sequence). CDR3 nucleotide sequence: TGTGCCTGGAGGCGAACTAGCGTTGAGCAGTTCTTC. It specifies CAWRRTSVEQFF. Together with reference TRBV30 and TRBJ2-1, the CDR3 gives the full variable domain: SQTIHQWPATLVQPVGSPLSLECTVEGTSNPNLYWYRQAAGRGLQLLFYSVGIGQISSEVPQNLSASRPQDRQFILSSKKLLLSDSGFYLCAWRRTSVEQFFGPGTRLTVL.

The genes are TRBV16 and TRBJ2-3, with D possibly matching TRBD2 (6 bases). This CDR3 region has 14 residues. The germline CDR1 and CDR2 sequences are KGHSY and FQNENV. V was pared by 0 bases and J by 7 bases, with 11 bases between. The CDR3 protein is CASSQSQAGYTQYF. CDR3 DNA sequence: TGTGCCAGCAGCCAATCTCAAGCGGGCTATACGCAGTATTTT.

The rearrangement joins TRBV18 to TRBJ1-1, with 8 bases aligning to TRBD1. Germline CDR1 is KGHSH and CDR2 is LQKENI. The J segment lost 4 bases and the V segment lost 3 bases, leaving 4 bases of the junction unmatched. The CDR3 is 14 residues long. The CDR3 sequence is CASSPDTGGTEAFF. CDR3 bases: TGTGCCAGCTCACCCGATACAGGGGGCACTGAAGCTTTCTTT.

V gene TRBV18 combines with J gene TRBJ2-7; a possible D gene is TRBD2 (6 bases). V was clipped by 3 bases and J by 7 bases, with 22 bases between them. Germline assignment: CDR1 KGHSH and CDR2 LQKENI. CDR3 length: 16 amino acids. CDR3: CASSPAILTNGGEQYF. In DNA form, the CDR3 reads TGTGCCAGCTCACCCGCCATCTTGACAAACGGAGGGGAGCAGTACTTC. Using reference TRBV18 and TRBJ2-7 for the parts outside the CDR3, the full variable domain is NAGVMQNPRHLVRRRGQEARLRCSPMKGHSHVYWYRQLPEEGLKFMVYLQKENIIDESGMPKERFSAEFPKEGPSILRIQQVVRGDSAAYFCASSPAILTNGGEQYFGPGTRLTVT.

The V call is TRBV11-3, the J call TRBJ2-5; D remains unclear. This CDR3 spans 13 amino acids. The germline V and J ends were trimmed by 0 bases and 7 bases, with 9 bases remaining between them. CDR1 and CDR2 from the germline V gene are SGHNT and YENEEA. CDR3 protein: CASSLEMWGTQYF. The CDR3, as DNA: TGTGCCAGCAGCTTAGAAATGTGGGGGACCCAGTACTTC.

The rearrangement links TRBV6-1 to TRBJ1-1; D is ambiguous. The CDR3 is made up of 14 amino acids. The V end was cut by 6 bases, the J end by 7 bases, with 18 bases between. Germline V CDR1 and CDR2: MNHNS, SASEGT. CDR3 residues: CASSAEFPSVEAFF. For the CDR3, the DNA is TGTGCCAGCAGCGCGGAATTTCCTAGCGTTGAAGCTTTCTTT.

This clone was detected only once. This chain links TRBV5-4 with TRBJ1-4; TRBD1 matches 10 bases. CDR1 SGHNT and CDR2 YYREEE come from the germline V gene (reference sequence). The CDR3 runs to 15 residues. V lost 5 bases to trimming and J lost 4 bases; unmatched junction nucleotides: 5. The CDR3 spells CASRTGTGVNEKLFF. In DNA form, the CDR3 reads TGTGCCAGCAGGACCGGGACAGGGGTTAATGAAAAACTGTTTTTT.

The CDR3 is CASSVGAPATYNEQFF. The CDR3, as DNA: TGTGCCAGCAGCGTAGGAGCACCGGCCACCTACAATGAGCAGTTCTTC. The rearrangement uses TRBV9 and TRBJ2-1; no reliable D call. Germline lookup yields CDR1 SGDLS and CDR2 YYNGEE. V was shortened by 0 bases and J by 2 bases, with 12 bases between the two germline ends. CDR3 length: 16 amino acids.

The CDR3 DNA reads TGTGCCAGCAACAGACTAGCGGGCAGCTACGAGCAGTACTTC. Translation: CASNRLAGSYEQYF. V usage is TRBV28 and J usage is TRBJ2-7, with 10 nucleotides matching TRBD2. Germline CDR1 reads MDHEN; CDR2 reads SYDVKM. The V segment lost 7 bases and the J segment 3 bases; nucleotides outside the gene matches: 6. The CDR3 runs 14 residues.

This chain uses TRBV29-1 with TRBJ1-4, with TRBD1 identical over 9 bases. The CDR3 is 12 amino acids. Germline values: CDR1 SQVTM, CDR2 ANQGSEA. With V trimmed by 8 bases and J by 8 bases, 6 bases remained unmatched. This chain's CDR3 is CSQGQGGEKLFF. The CDR3 DNA follows: TGCAGCCAGGGACAGGGCGGCGAAAAACTGTTTTTT.

This clone was counted only a few times. J is TRBJ2-1 and V is TRBV10-1, with 8 bases aligning to TRBD2. V lost 2 bases and J lost 8; bases outside the gene matches: 8. The CDR3 runs 15 residues. Germline V gene sequence: CDR1 WNHNN, CDR2 SYGVQD (reference sequence). The CDR3 spells CASSEPGLVSYEQFF. In DNA, the CDR3 is TGCGCCAGCAGTGAGCCGGGACTAGTGAGTTATGAGCAGTTCTTC.

The chain employs TRBV4-3 and TRBJ2-7; 7 bases map to TRBD2. Germline CDR1 is LGHNA and CDR2 is YSLEER. The V gene end was trimmed by 0 bases and the J gene end by 2 bases; junction bases not matched to a gene: 4. The CDR3 covers 15 residues. DNA for the CDR3: TGCGCCAGCAGCCAAGAAATAGCGGGTCCCTACGAGCAGTACTTC. This gives the protein CASSQEIAGPYEQYF.

The V gene is TRBV2, the J gene TRBJ2-1; the D gene is possibly TRBD2 (6 bases). Germline V CDR1 and CDR2: SNHLY, FYNNEI. This CDR3 has 15 amino acids. Trimming took 8 bases from V and 6 from J, leaving 20 bases between them. In DNA, the CDR3 is TGTGCCAGCGGGGACGGCCGGGACTCTCTCAATGAGCAGTTCTTC. Translating it yields CASGDGRDSLNEQFF.

This rearrangement joins TRBV28 to TRBJ2-7; 9 bases are shared with TRBD1. There are 15 residues in the CDR3. Germline trimming cut 4 bases from V and 4 bases from J; bases unmatched to any gene: 8. Germline CDR1 and CDR2: MDHEN and SYDVKM. CDR3 bases: TGTGCCAGCAGTTCTACCGGGACAGGGCTTTACGAGCAGTACTTC. As protein: CASSSTGTGLYEQYF.

V usage is TRBV28 and J usage is TRBJ1-2; no reliable D call. The germline V gene encodes CDR1 MDHEN and CDR2 SYDVKM. This CDR3 region has 12 residues. Trimming took 7 bases from V and 7 from J, leaving 13 bases between them. The CDR3 loop reads CASTPGLLGYTF. The CDR3 DNA reads TGTGCCAGCACCCCGGGTCTCCTTGGCTACACCTTC.

The V and J genes are TRBV11-1 and TRBJ2-2; D gene ambiguous. V lost 2 bases and J lost 6, with 4 bases in between. Germline lookup yields CDR1 SGHAT and CDR2 FQDESV (reference sequence). The CDR3 sequence is 12 residues long. CDR3 bases: TGTGCCAGCAGCTTAAGGTCCGGGGAGCTGTTTTTT. It yields the protein CASSLRSGELFF.

Only one count was recorded for this clone. This CDR3 reads CASSTSGMNTGELFF. CDR3 in DNA: TGTGCCAGCAGCACTAGCGGGATGAACACCGGGGAGCTGTTTTTT. The rearrangement uses TRBV11-2 and TRBJ2-2; 10 bases line up with TRBD2. This CDR3 contains 15 residues. Unmatched junction bases numbered 1, after V lost 5 bases and J lost 1 base. The germline V gene encodes CDR1 SGHAT and CDR2 FQNNGV.